This TCR beta chain was observed in a study of cytomegalovirus exposure and HLA in healthy donors. Study-wide findings and caveats: Reportedly, TCR beta sequences accurately predicted HLA-A and HLA-B alleles in most subjects. Presence/absence analyses assumed roughly uniform sequencing depth across donors, which may not hold. No immune exposure information besides CMV serostatus was available.

With regard to this clone: Antigen: not known.

CDR3 size: 14 residues. The V gene lost 3 bases and the J gene lost 0 bases, with 9 bases spanning the gap. Looked up from germline, CDR1 is MNHEY and CDR2 is SMNVEV (reference sequence). In the PCR, 60 Vbeta and 13 Jbeta primers were used. Profiled with immunoSEQ multiplex PCR; TCRdb holds only in-frame clones, not every one. The sample has about 130,000 clones, 60% to 85% seen once. Participants comprised healthy donors of bone marrow. Specimen: PBMCs. The source of this sequence is a man aged 25-40 years in good health and CMV-seronegative. The gene calls are TRBV27 and TRBJ2-7; TRBD1 is a possible D gene (5 bases). The CDR3 DNA sequence: TGTGCCAGCAGTTTCATCAGGGACTCCTACGAGCAGTACTTC. It codes for CASSFIRDSYEQYF.